A single sample gave rise to the 17 T cell receptor beta chains below, sequenced in a study of cytomegalovirus exposure and HLA in healthy donors. The PCR had 60 Vbeta and 13 Jbeta primers. Libraries were prepared by immunoSEQ multiplex PCR; TCRdb keeps only in-frame clonotypes and omits some of them. This repertoire includes around 53,000 clones. The specimen was PBMCs. Every receptor here comes from a man between 18 and 35 years old in good health and CMV-seropositive.

The chain has TRBV5-1 and TRBJ2-5, with 8 bases lining up with TRBD1. The CDR3 loop spans 16 amino acids. In germline, CDR1 is SGHRS, CDR2 YFSETQ. With V trimmed by 0 bases and J by 4 bases, 8 bases remained unmatched. The CDR3 DNA sequence: TGCGCCAGCAGCTTGGACCTACAGGGGGTATTAGAGACCCAGTACTTC. This translates into CASSLDLQGVLETQYF.

The genes are TRBV9 and TRBJ2-7, with D possibly matching TRBD2 (6 bases). With 0 bases removed from V and 3 bases from J, the gap between germline ends came to 7 bases. CDR1 SGDLS and CDR2 YYNGEE come from the germline V gene. CDR3 length: 13 amino acids. The CDR3 here is CASSVGAGYEQYF. CDR3 bases: TGTGCCAGCAGCGTAGGAGCGGGCTACGAGCAGTACTTC.

The V gene is TRBV30, the J gene TRBJ1-5, with a tentative D call TRBD1 (6 bases). This CDR3 has 15 amino acids. Between the trimmed V and J ends, which lost 3 bases and 5 bases, there was a span of 17 bases. CDR1 and CDR2 (germline): GTSNPN, SVGIG (reference sequence). CDR3 coding DNA: TGTGCCTGGAGCACCGGGACAACGGTGTATCAGCCCCAGCATTTT. This gives the protein CAWSTGTTVYQPQHF.

J is TRBJ2-2 and V is TRBV7-6; 12 bases align to TRBD2. Germline CDR1 SGHVS, CDR2 FNYEAQ. Trimming cost V 5 bases and J 7 bases; bases outside gene matches: 8. The CDR3 length is 16 residues. The CDR3 DNA is TGTGCCAGCAGCCTCGGACTAGCGGGAAGGAACGGGGAGCTGTTTTTT. Its translation is CASSLGLAGRNGELFF.

The CDR3 spells CASAGTGPHSFNQPQHF. CDR3 sequence (DNA): TGTGCCAGCGCCGGGACAGGGCCTCACTCTTTCAATCAGCCCCAGCATTTT. The rearrangement links TRBV2 to TRBJ1-5; 9 nucleotides agree with TRBD1. V lost 8 bases, J lost 3 bases, and 14 bases stayed unmatched. Per the germline V gene, CDR1 is SNHLY and CDR2 is FYNNEI. CDR3 length equals 17 residues.

The chain recombines TRBV9 with TRBJ2-1, with TRBD2 identical over 10 bases. From germline, CDR1 is SGDLS and CDR2 YYNGEE. Trimming took 6 bases from V and 9 from J; bases not matched to a gene: 15. The CDR3 covers 16 residues. The CDR3 coding sequence is TGTGCCAGCAATAAAAATCCTACTAGCGGGATTGGTGAGCAGTTCTTC. It specifies CASNKNPTSGIGEQFF. Complete variable domain (other parts from reference TRBV9 and TRBJ2-1): DSGVTQTPKHLITATGQRVTLRCSPRSGDLSVYWYQQSLDQGLQFLIQYYNGEERAKGNILERFSAQQFPDLHSELNLSSLELGDSALYFCASNKNPTSGIGEQFFGPGTRLTVL.

The rearrangement uses TRBV7-9 and TRBJ2-4, with 11 bases aligning to TRBD1. The trim removed 4 bases at V and 6 bases at J, leaving 11 bases unmatched. Germline CDR1 and CDR2: SEHNR and FQNEAQ (reference sequence). The CDR3 loop spans 17 amino acids. As DNA, the CDR3 is TGTGCCAGCAGCTCAGGACAGGGGGCGAAGCCTAGAAACATTCAGTACTTC. Encoded protein: CASSSGQGAKPRNIQYF.

The chain joins TRBV15 to TRBJ2-1; 8 bases agree with TRBD2. V shed 5 bases, J shed 5 bases, and the junction held 2 bases outside the gene matches. The CDR3 covers 13 residues. CDR1 LNHNV and CDR2 YYDKDF come from the germline V gene (reference sequence). CDR3: CATSPGGNNEQFF. The DNA for the CDR3 is TGTGCCACCAGCCCGGGAGGGAACAATGAGCAGTTCTTC.

The chain employs TRBV18 and TRBJ1-2; D uncertain. The V and J ends lost 2 bases and 7 bases respectively, with 11 bases between them. The CDR3 runs 13 residues. CDR1 and CDR2 (germline): KGHSH, LQKENI. CDR3 DNA sequence: TGTGCCAGCTCACCAGAGGGTAATAGTGGCTACACCTTC. Its translation is CASSPEGNSGYTF. Together with reference TRBV18 and TRBJ1-2, the CDR3 gives the full variable domain: NAGVMQNPRHLVRRRGQEARLRCSPMKGHSHVYWYRQLPEEGLKFMVYLQKENIIDESGMPKERFSAEFPKEGPSILRIQQVVRGDSAAYFCASSPEGNSGYTFGSGTRLTVV.

The chain is built from TRBV10-1 and TRBJ2-4; 9 bases are a match to TRBD2. This CDR3 has 18 amino acids. Germline V gene data show CDR1 as WNHNN and CDR2 as SYGVQD (reference sequence). Germline trimming cut 6 bases from V and 9 bases from J; bases unmatched to any gene: 21. As DNA, the CDR3 is TGCGCCAGCAGAAAAAGAGCGGGAGGTGTTATCCTTCTTCCCATTCAGTACTTC. It encodes CASRKRAGGVILLPIQYF.

This chain links TRBV5-4 with TRBJ2-7, with D possibly being TRBD1 (5 bases). CDR3 length equals 17 residues. The V end lost 2 bases, the J end lost 0 bases, and 18 bases lay between the germline ends. Germline CDR1 reads SGHNT; CDR2 reads YYREEE (reference sequence). The CDR3 sequence is CASSLGPTTAPSYEQYF. CDR3 sequence (DNA): TGTGCCAGCAGCTTAGGCCCGACGACAGCCCCCTCCTACGAGCAGTACTTC.

The rearrangement links TRBV9 to TRBJ1-1, with D maybe TRBD1 (5 bases). The CDR3 is 14 residues long. CDR1 and CDR2 (germline): SGDLS, YYNGEE. V was cut by 3 bases and J by 8 bases, with 17 bases left in between. As DNA, the CDR3 is TGTGCCAGCAGCGCCACCTGGGGGGGGACGGAAGCTTTCTTT. The encoded protein is CASSATWGGTEAFF. The variable domain in full, completed from reference TRBV9 and TRBJ1-1, reads DSGVTQTPKHLITATGQRVTLRCSPRSGDLSVYWYQQSLDQGLQFLIQYYNGEERAKGNILERFSAQQFPDLHSELNLSSLELGDSALYFCASSATWGGTEAFFGQGTRLTVV.

This chain uses TRBV6-1 with TRBJ1-2; tentative D call: TRBD1 (5 bases). CDR3 length: 12 amino acids. Germline loops: CDR1 MNHNS, CDR2 SASEGT. V lost 2 bases and J 8 bases, leaving 9 bases between the germline ends. The CDR3 sequence: CASSEQGEGYTF. CDR3 sequence (DNA): TGTGCCAGCAGTGAACAGGGCGAAGGCTACACCTTC.

The chain recombines TRBV14 with TRBJ1-1; D possibly corresponds to TRBD1 (6 bases). Looked up from germline, CDR1 is SGHDN and CDR2 is FVKESK. The CDR3 is made up of 14 amino acids. V lost 3 bases, J lost 0 bases, and 8 bases lay in between. The CDR3 here is CASSQRQVNTEAFF. CDR3 nucleotides: TGTGCCAGCAGCCAGAGACAGGTGAACACTGAAGCTTTCTTT. The whole variable domain, remainder taken from reference TRBV14 and TRBJ1-1, is EAGVTQFPSHSVIEKGQTVTLRCDPISGHDNLYWYRRVMGKEIKFLLHFVKESKQDESGMPNNRFLAERTGGTYSTLKVQPAELEDSGVYFCASSQRQVNTEAFFGQGTRLTVV.

This chain connects TRBV5-1 to TRBJ2-7; D is perhaps TRBD2 (7 bases). Germline V CDR1 and CDR2: SGHRS, YFSETQ. V was clipped by 4 bases and J by 4 bases, with 15 bases between them. The CDR3 totals 14 residues. The DNA for the CDR3 is TGCGCCAGCAGCCCGGGGGGACAAGGTTACGAGCAGTACTTC. Translating gives CASSPGGQGYEQYF. Full variable domain (remainder filled in from reference TRBV5-1 and TRBJ2-7): KAGVTQTPRYLIKTRGQQVTLSCSPISGHRSVSWYQQTPGQGLQFLFEYFSETQRNKGNFPGRFSGRQFSNSRSEMNVSTLELGDSALYLCASSPGGQGYEQYFGPGTRLTVT.

The rearrangement joins TRBV29-1 to TRBJ1-1; D possibly corresponds to TRBD1 (5 bases). Germline CDR1 SQVTM, CDR2 ANQGSEA. The CDR3 totals 12 residues. The V end was cut by 7 bases, the J end by 10 bases, with 19 bases between. CDR3 region: CSANTDDGGAFF. The CDR3 bases are TGCAGCGCGAATACTGACGACGGGGGAGCTTTCTTT.

The chain carries TRBV30 and TRBJ2-6, with D tentatively TRBD1 (5 bases). The CDR3 loop spans 15 amino acids. The germline V and J ends were trimmed by 0 bases and 4 bases, with 10 bases remaining between them. The germline V gene has CDR1 GTSNPN and CDR2 SVGIG (reference sequence). The DNA for the CDR3 is TGTGCCTGGAGTGTTACAGGTGCCGGGGCCAACGTCCTGACTTTC. It encodes CAWSVTGAGANVLTF.